These 31 T cell receptor beta chains were all obtained from the same sample, sequenced in a study of metastatic and nonmetastatic thyroid tumors. None of the patients had undergone any treatment ahead of thyroid surgery. TCRdb re-analyzed the PCR reads through MiXCR. The sample gives 20,000 to 25,000 clones, approximately 22% of which show up once; roughly an eighth is in the top ten. Specimen: tumor tissue. The source of these receptors is a female donor with papillary thyroid cancer or a benign thyroid nodule (not recorded which). Some clones in this sample may be carry-over from other donors' samples.

Many counts were recorded for this clone. This chain links TRBV20-1 with TRBJ1-2; D uncertain. CDR3 length equals 14 residues. CDR1 is DFQATT, CDR2 SNEGSKA, per germline (reference sequence). Trimming took 1 base from V and 0 from J, leaving 9 bases between them. CDR3 residues: CSARGGNTNYGYTF. The CDR3 DNA follows: TGCAGTGCTAGAGGTGGGAACACTAACTATGGCTACACCTTC.

Many counts were recorded for this clone. The chain carries TRBV7-9 and TRBJ2-3, with no clear D. The CDR3 runs to 12 residues. CDR1 is SEHNR and CDR2 is FQNEAQ in the germline V gene (reference sequence). Trimming pared 3 bases from V and 6 bases from J, leaving 7 bases between. The CDR3 bases are TGTGCCAGCAGCTTCCTAAGGGATACGCAGTATTTT. It yields the protein CASSFLRDTQYF. Supplemented by reference TRBV7-9 and TRBJ2-3, the full variable domain reads DTGVSQNPRHKITKRGQNVTFRCDPISEHNRLYWYRQTLGQGPEFLTYFQNEAQLEKSRLLSDRFSAERPKGSFSTLEIQRTEQGDSAMYLCASSFLRDTQYFGPGTRLTVL.

The J gene is TRBJ2-7, the V gene TRBV24-1; D gene uncertain. CDR1 KGHDR and CDR2 SFDVKD come from the germline V gene. V was cut by 7 bases and J by 4 bases, with 13 bases left in between. The CDR3 spans 13 residues. The DNA for the CDR3 is TGTGCCACCAGGACCGCACCCCTTTACGAGCAGTACTTC. This translates into CATRTAPLYEQYF.

The chain recombines TRBV20-1 with TRBJ2-2; no clear D gene. Germline V gene lookup returns CDR1 DFQATT and CDR2 SNEGSKA (reference sequence). The CDR3 has 14 amino acids. Trimming removed 6 bases at V and 2 bases at J, with 13 bases between. CDR3 residues: CSALGTDNTGELFF. CDR3 in DNA: TGCAGTGCCCTCGGTACTGATAACACCGGGGAGCTGTTTTTT.

This clone turned up a few times. This chain uses TRBV6-1 with TRBJ2-7; D possibly uses TRBD1 or TRBD2 (5 bases each). Trimming cost V 2 bases and J 4 bases, with 9 bases left between them. Germline lookup yields CDR1 MNHNS and CDR2 SASEGT. This CDR3 has 13 residues. The CDR3 nucleotides are TGTGCCAGCAGTGAAAGGGACGGATACGAGCAGTACTTC. Translated: CASSERDGYEQYF.

The chain carries TRBV30 and TRBJ2-7; D not certain. The V and J ends lost 0 bases and 3 bases respectively, with 9 bases between them. The CDR3 runs 13 residues. Germline lookup yields CDR1 GTSNPN and CDR2 SVGIG (reference sequence). The CDR3 region has the DNA TGTGCCTGGAGTGTAGTTCACCTCTACGAGCAGTACTTC. Translating it yields CAWSVVHLYEQYF.

Comments on this clone: Other DNA sequences in the same sample also yield this CDR3. The rearrangement joins TRBV5-1 to TRBJ2-7; D is perhaps TRBD1 (5 bases). The ends were cut back, 5 bases at V and 3 bases at J, with 9 bases in the middle. The germline gives CDR1 SGHRS, CDR2 YFSETQ. This CDR3 is built from 12 residues. The CDR3: CASSRDSYEQYF. CDR3 coding DNA: TGCGCCAGCAGTCGTGACAGCTACGAGCAGTACTTC.

This clone appeared many times. The chain is built from TRBV11-2 and TRBJ1-5; D call uncertain. The CDR3 loop spans 14 amino acids. Germline assignment: CDR1 SGHAT and CDR2 FQNNGV. With 4 bases removed from V and 5 bases from J, the gap between germline ends came to 12 bases. CDR3 DNA: TGTGCCAGCAGCTCCACCATCCGAGATCAGCCCCAGCATTTT. This translates into CASSSTIRDQPQHF. The whole variable domain, filled in from reference TRBV11-2 and TRBJ1-5, reads EAGVAQSPRYKIIEKRQSVAFWCNPISGHATLYWYQQILGQGPKLLIQFQNNGVVDDSQLPKDRFSAERLKGVDSTLKIQPAKLEDSAVYLCASSSTIRDQPQHFGDGTRLSIL.

The sample holds one count of this clone. V gene TRBV9 combines with J gene TRBJ2-3; 12 bases agree with TRBD2. The CDR3 sequence is 17 residues long. Losses at the gene ends were 0 bases for V and 5 bases for J; bases not matched to a gene: 7. From germline, CDR1 is SGDLS and CDR2 YYNGEE. The CDR3 nucleotides are TGTGCCAGCAGCGTAGTGGGGCTAGCGGGGGGGCGAGATACGCAGTATTTT. Protein sequence: CASSVVGLAGGRDTQYF.

CDR3 sequence reads: CASSRRDPDRGYTF. The CDR3 DNA reads as TGTGCCAGCAGCAGACGTGACCCCGACCGGGGCTACACCTTC. The V and J genes are TRBV6-1 and TRBJ1-2; no firm D call. The CDR3 is made up of 14 amino acids. From germline, CDR1 is MNHNS and CDR2 SASEGT. Trimming pared 6 bases from V and 8 bases from J, leaving 19 bases between.

In its sample, this clone is medium-sized (0.01 to 0.1%). The chain links TRBV6-1 to TRBJ2-6, with D tentatively TRBD1 or TRBD2 (7 bases each). The CDR3 consists of 17 residues. Germline V CDR1 and CDR2: MNHNS, SASEGT. V lost 6 bases to trimming and J lost 3 bases, with 18 bases between them. The CDR3 sequence: CASSTIQGRGGANVLTF. CDR3 DNA: TGTGCCAGCAGCACCATACAGGGGAGGGGTGGGGCCAACGTCCTGACTTTC.

This clone came up once. The chain uses TRBV20-1 and TRBJ2-1, with 7 positions matching TRBD2. The CDR3 runs to 16 residues. After removal of 1 base from V and 2 bases from J, the junction contained 8 bases not matched to a gene. Germline V gives CDR1 DFQATT, CDR2 SNEGSKA (reference sequence). The chain's CDR3 is CSARGWVLAAYNEQFF. CDR3 nucleotides: TGCAGTGCTAGAGGGTGGGTCCTAGCGGCCTACAATGAGCAGTTCTTC.

This clone was found many times. A much larger clone is a single base away; this may be a read error. This rearrangement joins TRBV24-1 to TRBJ2-5; D may be TRBD2 (6 bases). The CDR3 is 15 residues long. Germline values: CDR1 KGHDR, CDR2 SFDVKD. The CDR3 sequence is CATSSPRGGQEAQYF. Written as DNA, the CDR3 is TGTGCCACCAGTTCCCCCCGGGGAGGACAAGAGGCCCAGTACTTC.

This clone was observed many times. This may be a read error: a much more frequent sequence differs by one nucleotide. This sample also contains other DNA sequences that code for the same CDR3. J is TRBJ1-2 and V is TRBV24-1; D is perhaps TRBD1 (6 bases). Germline CDR1 KGHDR, CDR2 SFDVKD. CDR3 size: 18 residues. CDR3 DNA sequence: TGTGCCACCAGTGTGAGAGGGACACCTTTGTTTCTTGACTATGGCTACACCTTT. Its translation is CATSVRGTPLFLDYGYTF.

This clone was seen once. CDR3 loop: CASSRDLGSGNTIYF. As DNA, the CDR3 is TGTGCCAGCAGCCGGGATCTCGGCTCTGGAAACACCATATATTTT. The chain carries TRBV4-2 and TRBJ1-3; unclear D gene. Between the trimmed V and J ends, which lost 4 bases and 0 bases, there was a span of 10 bases. The CDR3 totals 15 residues. CDR1 is LGHNA and CDR2 is YNFKEQ in the germline V gene.

This chain connects TRBV6-1 to TRBJ2-2; D is unresolved. Trimming took off 7 bases at V and 1 base at J, with 10 bases between the two ends. CDR1 and CDR2 from the germline V gene are MNHNS and SASEGT. This CDR3 contains 14 residues. CDR3 region: CASNRQRNTGELFF. As DNA, the CDR3 is TGTGCCAGCAACCGTCAGAGGAACACCGGGGAGCTGTTTTTT.

This clone was seen repeatedly, ten times or more. The chain uses TRBV28 and TRBJ2-3, with D possibly matching TRBD1 (5 bases). Trimming took off 6 bases at V and 8 bases at J, with 12 bases between the two ends. Germline V CDR1 and CDR2: MDHEN, SYDVKM. This CDR3 is built from 12 residues. The chain's CDR3 is CASRTPQGTQYF. For the CDR3, the DNA is TGTGCCAGCAGGACACCTCAGGGTACGCAGTATTTT.

This clone was detected only a few times. V and J are TRBV2 and TRBJ2-2; 8 bases map to TRBD2. CDR3 length: 15 amino acids. The trim removed 7 bases at V and 6 bases at J, leaving 10 bases unmatched. Germline values: CDR1 SNHLY, CDR2 FYNNEI. The CDR3 region has the DNA TGTGCCAGCACCCTCGAAGCGGGAGCTGCCGGGGAGCTGTTTTTT. Translation gives CASTLEAGAAGELFF.

This clone has a count of ten or more. The genes are TRBV2 and TRBJ2-3; a weak D match, TRBD1 (5 bases). The CDR3 spans 13 residues. The V end lost 6 bases, the J end lost 5 bases, and 12 bases lay between the germline ends. Looked up from germline, CDR1 is SNHLY and CDR2 is FYNNEI. CDR3 nucleotide sequence: TGTGCCAGCAGCAAGGACAATGGAGATACGCAGTATTTT. It translates to CASSKDNGDTQYF.

The CDR3 DNA sequence: TGCGCCAGCAGCTTAGGATGGACTGAAGCTTTCTTT. Translated, it gives CASSLGWTEAFF. This chain joins TRBV5-1 and TRBJ1-1; D is unclear. The germline V and J ends were trimmed by 2 bases and 5 bases, with 7 bases remaining between them. Germline V lookup: CDR1 SGHRS, CDR2 YFSETQ. The CDR3 totals 12 residues.

This clone was observed a handful of times. The gene calls are TRBV5-1 and TRBJ1-1, with 9 positions matching TRBD1. Trimming at V came to 4 bases and at J to 4 bases, leaving 8 bases not matched to a gene. The germline V gene has CDR1 SGHRS and CDR2 YFSETQ. This CDR3 is 15 amino acids long. The CDR3 region is CASSPGQGGVTEAFF. CDR3 DNA: TGCGCCAGCAGCCCGGGACAGGGAGGGGTCACTGAAGCTTTCTTT.

This clone has only a few counts. This CDR3 is CASSDSRKGGNTIYF. The CDR3 nucleotides are TGTGCCAGCAGTGACTCTAGAAAGGGTGGAAACACCATATATTTT. The gene calls are TRBV25-1 and TRBJ1-3; D not resolved. V lost 3 bases to trimming and J lost 3 bases, with 12 bases between them. The CDR3 extends over 15 amino acids. CDR1 MGHDK and CDR2 SYGVNS come from the germline V gene.

The chain uses TRBV24-1 and TRBJ2-3, with D uncertain. Per germline, CDR1 KGHDR and CDR2 SFDVKD. V lost 7 bases to trimming and J lost 5 bases, with 6 bases between them. This CDR3 has 11 amino acids. The CDR3 sequence: CATRDGDTQYF. The DNA for the CDR3 is TGTGCCACCAGGGATGGAGATACGCAGTATTTT.

This clone has at least ten counts. Sequence at one end of the junction differs from germline and may be a read error. This sample includes further DNA sequences coding for the same CDR3. The chain employs TRBV18 and TRBJ2-7; possibly TRBD1 for D (6 bases). The CDR3 covers 12 residues. Germline V lookup: CDR1 KGHSH, CDR2 LQKENI. CDR3 in DNA: TGCGCCAGCTCAACACAGGGAATTGAGCAGTACTTC. The encoded protein is CASSTQGIEQYF.

This clone was seen ten or more times. The rearrangement uses TRBV5-1 and TRBJ2-3; perhaps D is TRBD1 or TRBD2 (5 bases each). Per the germline V gene, CDR1 is SGHRS and CDR2 is YFSETQ. V lost 1 base to trimming and J lost 5 bases, with 26 bases between them. The CDR3 totals 19 residues. The DNA for the CDR3 is TGCGCCAGCAGCTTGAGTGGTGGGGCGGGTCGGGGCACAGGAGATACGCAGTATTTT. Translating it yields CASSLSGGAGRGTGDTQYF.

This clone was detected many times. This sequence joins TRBV5-4 and TRBJ2-7, with 10 bases lining up with TRBD2. Germline V CDR1 and CDR2: SGHNT, YYREEE (reference sequence). CDR3 length: 14 amino acids. V was clipped by 1 base and J by 5 bases; unmatched bases: 3. The CDR3 nucleotides are TGTGCCAGCAGCTTGAGAGGACTAGCGGACGAGCAGTACTTC. The encoded protein is CASSLRGLADEQYF.

This sequence joins TRBV5-1 and TRBJ2-2; 12 nucleotides align to TRBD1. Germline values: CDR1 SGHRS, CDR2 YFSETQ. The CDR3 consists of 13 residues. The CDR3 nucleotides read TGCGGCTCCGGGACAGGGGGCCCCGGGGAGCTGTTTTTT. The encoded protein is CGSGTGGPGELFF.

This clone was detected ten times or more. This sample also contains other DNA sequences that code for the same CDR3. The gene calls are TRBV29-1 and TRBJ2-3; TRBD2 agrees at 11 bases. V shed 4 bases and J 2 bases; nucleotides not matched to a gene: 5. Germline-derived CDR1 and CDR2 are SQVTM and ANQGSEA. The CDR3 is 15 residues long. CDR3 loop: CSVGTSGSSTDTQYF. The DNA of the CDR3 is TGCAGCGTTGGGACTAGCGGGTCCTCCACAGATACGCAGTATTTT.

This clone turned up a few times. V usage is TRBV6-2 or TRBV6-3 and J usage is TRBJ2-7; 11 bases match TRBD1. CDR1 and CDR2 from the germline V gene are MNHEY and SVGEGT. The CDR3 loop spans 14 amino acids. After removal of 0 bases from V and 6 bases from J, the junction contained 1 base not matched to a gene. The CDR3 loop reads CASSYSGTGGEQYF. The CDR3, as DNA: TGTGCCAGCAGTTACTCGGGGACAGGGGGCGAGCAGTACTTC.

This clone is categorized as medium-sized. The chain recombines TRBV4-3 with TRBJ2-7, with 9 positions matching TRBD1. After removal of 3 bases from V and 6 bases from J, the junction contained 0 bases not matched to a gene. The CDR3 has 12 amino acids. Germline CDR1 reads LGHNA; CDR2 reads YSLEER. The CDR3 coding sequence is TGCGCCAGCAGCCAGGGACAGGGCGAGCAGTACTTC. This gives the protein CASSQGQGEQYF.

The chain joins TRBV20-1 to TRBJ2-7, with D tentatively TRBD1 or TRBD2 (5 bases each). Germline assignment: CDR1 DFQATT and CDR2 SNEGSKA (reference sequence). With 5 bases removed from V and 3 bases from J, the gap between germline ends came to 14 bases. CDR3 length: 13 amino acids. CDR3 bases: TGCAGTGCTTGCGGGCAGGGTGACTACGAGCAGTACTTC. Protein sequence: CSACGQGDYEQYF.